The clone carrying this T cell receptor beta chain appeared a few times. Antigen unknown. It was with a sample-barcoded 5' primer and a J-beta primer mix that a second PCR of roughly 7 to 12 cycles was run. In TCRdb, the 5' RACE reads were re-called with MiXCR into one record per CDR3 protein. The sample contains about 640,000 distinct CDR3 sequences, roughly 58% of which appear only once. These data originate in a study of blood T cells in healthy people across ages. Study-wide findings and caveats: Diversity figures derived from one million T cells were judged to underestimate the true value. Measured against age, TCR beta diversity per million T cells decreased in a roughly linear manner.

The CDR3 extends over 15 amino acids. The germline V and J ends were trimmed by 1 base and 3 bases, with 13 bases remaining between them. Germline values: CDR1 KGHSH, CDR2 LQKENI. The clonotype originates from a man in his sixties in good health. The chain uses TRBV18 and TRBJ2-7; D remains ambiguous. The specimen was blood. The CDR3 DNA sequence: TGTGCCAGCTCACCACTAACGACTGGCTTCTACGAGCAGTACTTC. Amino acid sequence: CASSPLTTGFYEQYF.